Below, one TCR beta chain is given with its context. Treatment specified: around 19 received Ad26.COV2.S at low or high dose, single or two shots; 5 received placebo; per-sample allocation not given. Each sample was drawn 63 days after the first injection (of vaccine or placebo). The data originate from a study of Ad26.COV2.S vaccination and SARS-CoV-2 variants. Deletions cut 0 bases from V and 4 bases from J, with 16 bases between. Germline loops: CDR1 SGHRS, CDR2 YFSETQ. CDR3 length: 16 amino acids. Assay used: immunoSEQ multiplex PCR; TCRdb lists only in-frame clones, some missing. The table lists about 680,000 clones, 89% of them singletons.

The TCR originated in a person aged 18-65 years who received the Ad26.COV2.S COVID-19 vaccine or a placebo. The rearrangement links TRBV5-1 to TRBJ2-5, with a weak D call TRBD2 (6 bases). Sequencing was performed on peripheral blood, taken in a trial of Ad26.COV2.S vaccine versus placebo. CDR3 residues: CASSLAGTGAAETQYF. The DNA for the CDR3 is TGCGCCAGCAGCTTGGCCGGAACGGGAGCCGCAGAGACCCAGTACTTC.